This note documents a single T cell receptor (beta chain) sequence. Its cognate antigen is unknown. Researchers used 5'RACE with constant-segment primers to make TCR alpha and TCR beta cDNA libraries that carry sample barcodes and UMIs. TCRdb re-derived calls from the 5' RACE reads in MiXCR, one entry per CDR3 protein. The sample records roughly 600,000 distinct CDR3 sequences, over 15% being singletons. This record comes from a study of T-cell memory formation after mild COVID-19. Whole-study results and caveats: Clones from the second wave (peaking day 37) had unconfirmed SARS-CoV-2 specificity.

The CDR3 extends over 15 amino acids. V was trimmed by 2 bases and J by 3 bases, leaving 11 bases between them. Looked up from germline, CDR1 is MNHEY and CDR2 is SVGAGI. The chain is built from TRBV6-5 and TRBJ2-1, with TRBD2 as a possible D gene (5 bases). This receptor was identified in an adult woman who had mild COVID-19 (a few samples of this study predate the infection). Cell type and time point are not known. The material sequenced was PBMCs or a T cell subset sorted from them (not recorded which). CDR3 sequence (DNA): TGTGCCAGCAGTTACCCGGACTGTGTCTACAATGAGCAGTTCTTC. Translated: CASSYPDCVYNEQFF.